Listed below are T cell receptor beta chains from one sample, sequenced in a study of blood T cell repertoires in COVID-19. Profiled with immunoSEQ multiplex PCR; TCRdb holds only in-frame clones, not every one. The sample lists over 120,000 clones, approximately 80% occurring once. Sequenced material: peripheral blood. These receptors originate from a woman aged 55-75 years with acute or convalescent COVID-19. The CDR3 runs from the conserved cysteine through the conserved F or W. A D gene is named only where the DNA matches it firmly. Expanded clones are given a class, and other clones once, few, many or no size at all.

CDR3nt: TGCGCCAGCAGCCCACGGACTAGCGGGAACACCGGGGAGCTGTTTTTT
CDR3aa: CASSPRTSGNTGELFF
j_gene: TRBJ2-2
d_gene: TRBD2
v_gene: TRBV5-1
abundance: .

CDR3nt: TGTGCCAGCAGCTCCATCCAGTTCCAAGAGACCCAGTACTTC
CDR3aa: CASSSIQFQETQYF
j_gene: TRBJ2-5
d_gene: .
v_gene: TRBV5-4
abundance: few

CDR3nt: TGTGCCAGCGGGGGTGGAGGGAGCACCGGGGAGCTGTTTTTT
CDR3aa: CASGGGGSTGELFF
j_gene: TRBJ2-2
d_gene: .
v_gene: TRBV2
abundance: few

CDR3nt: TGTGCCAGCAGCTCAGCTCAGGGGGCATCCTATAATTCACCCCTCCACTTT
CDR3aa: CASSSAQGASYNSPLHF
j_gene: TRBJ1-6
d_gene: TRBD1
v_gene: TRBV5-6
abundance: few

CDR3nt: TGTGCCACCAGCTCGCGTCCCAACACTGAAGCTTTCTTT
CDR3aa: CATSSRPNTEAFF
j_gene: TRBJ1-1
d_gene: .
v_gene: TRBV15
abundance: .

CDR3nt: TGTGCCAGCAGCCCCCGGACGGGAAACACTGAAGCTTTCTTT
CDR3aa: CASSPRTGNTEAFF
j_gene: TRBJ1-1
d_gene: .
v_gene: TRBV9
abundance: .

CDR3nt: TGTGCCAGCATCACCATAGCGGGAGAGATCACCGGGGAGCTGTTTTTT
CDR3aa: CASITIAGEITGELFF
j_gene: TRBJ2-2
d_gene: TRBD2
v_gene: TRBV7-9
abundance: .

CDR3nt: TGTGCCAGCAGCTTGGGGGACAGGGTGTGGGTTGATGGCTACACCTTC
CDR3aa: CASSLGDRVWVDGYTF
j_gene: TRBJ1-2
d_gene: TRBD1
v_gene: TRBV5-6
abundance: .

CDR3nt: TGTGCCAGCAGTGACGAGTTCTCCACAGATACGCAGTATTTT
CDR3aa: CASSDEFSTDTQYF
j_gene: TRBJ2-3
d_gene: .
v_gene: TRBV6-4
abundance: .

CDR3nt: TGTGCCAGCAGTTTCCGCAAGCGGGAGGGATTTCAGAATGAGCAGTTCTTC
CDR3aa: CASSFRKREGFQNEQFF
j_gene: TRBJ2-1
d_gene: TRBD2
v_gene: TRBV27
abundance: once

CDR3nt: TGTGCCAGCAGTGTAAGAGTAGCGGGAGCGGGTGAGCAGTTCTTC
CDR3aa: CASSVRVAGAGEQFF
j_gene: TRBJ2-1
d_gene: TRBD2
v_gene: TRBV28
abundance: .

CDR3nt: TGTGCCAGCAGCTTTGGAGGGACAGCTGTAGGCACTGAAGCTTTCTTT
CDR3aa: CASSFGGTAVGTEAFF
j_gene: TRBJ1-1
d_gene: TRBD1
v_gene: TRBV7-9
abundance: .

CDR3nt: TGTGCCAGCAGCTTGGACGGGACAGGGGGCTCCTACGAGCAGTACTTC
CDR3aa: CASSLDGTGGSYEQYF
j_gene: TRBJ2-7
d_gene: TRBD1
v_gene: TRBV5-6
abundance: .

CDR3nt: TGTGCCAGTAGTCGGACAGCCCTGAACACTGAAGCTTTCTTT
CDR3aa: CASSRTALNTEAFF
j_gene: TRBJ1-1
d_gene: .
v_gene: TRBV19
abundance: .

CDR3nt: TGTGCCAGCGTCGGGGATGGCTACACCTTC
CDR3aa: CASVGDGYTF
j_gene: TRBJ1-2
d_gene: .
v_gene: TRBV6-6
abundance: .

CDR3nt: TGTGCCAGTAGCCCTCTTAGAGGGGGCGGTTCAGAGACCCAGTACTTC
CDR3aa: CASSPLRGGGSETQYF
j_gene: TRBJ2-5
d_gene: TRBD1
v_gene: TRBV19
abundance: .

CDR3nt: TGTGCCAGCAGCGGAGCTTACACAGATACGCAGTATTTT
CDR3aa: CASSGAYTDTQYF
j_gene: TRBJ2-3
d_gene: .
v_gene: TRBV9
abundance: .

CDR3nt: TGTGCCAGCATAAGGGTATGGGGCTTGAACACTGAAGCTTTCTTT
CDR3aa: CASIRVWGLNTEAFF
j_gene: TRBJ1-1
d_gene: .
v_gene: TRBV27
abundance: few

CDR3nt: TGTGCCAGCAGTTACTCGAAGCGGAAGAGCTCCTACGAGCAGTACTTC
CDR3aa: CASSYSKRKSSYEQYF
j_gene: TRBJ2-7
d_gene: .
v_gene: TRBV6-6
abundance: .

CDR3nt: TGTGCCACCAGTGATCGGACAGGGAGTTGGGATGAGCAGTTCTTC
CDR3aa: CATSDRTGSWDEQFF
j_gene: TRBJ2-1
d_gene: TRBD1
v_gene: TRBV24-1
abundance: .

CDR3nt: TGCGCCAGCAGCCTACAGGGTTTCTACGAGCAGTACTTC
CDR3aa: CASSLQGFYEQYF
j_gene: TRBJ2-7
d_gene: .
v_gene: TRBV5-1
abundance: .

CDR3nt: TGTGCCAGCAGTTTAACTCGGACTAGCGGGGTCTACAATGAGCAGTTCTTC
CDR3aa: CASSLTRTSGVYNEQFF
j_gene: TRBJ2-1
d_gene: TRBD2
v_gene: TRBV28
abundance: few

CDR3nt: TGTGCCAGCAGTCCGACGGACAGCGTATATGGCTACACCTTC
CDR3aa: CASSPTDSVYGYTF
j_gene: TRBJ1-2
d_gene: .
v_gene: TRBV6-5
abundance: .

CDR3nt: TGCGCCAGCAGGCAGAGCGGGAGGTTGAATGAGCAGTTCTTC
CDR3aa: CASRQSGRLNEQFF
j_gene: TRBJ2-1
d_gene: TRBD2
v_gene: TRBV5-1
abundance: .

CDR3nt: TGTGCCAGCAGCTTGGGCAGGACAGATACGCAGTATTTT
CDR3aa: CASSLGRTDTQYF
j_gene: TRBJ2-3
d_gene: .
v_gene: TRBV5-4
abundance: few

CDR3nt: TGTGCCAGCAGTTTGGGGACTAGCGGTCCCACCCAAGAGACCCAGTACTTC
CDR3aa: CASSLGTSGPTQETQYF
j_gene: TRBJ2-5
d_gene: TRBD2
v_gene: TRBV28
abundance: .

CDR3nt: TGTGCCAGTAGTATGCGAGGGGGCGGTATCTCTACGCAGTATTTT
CDR3aa: CASSMRGGGISTQYF
j_gene: TRBJ2-3
d_gene: TRBD1
v_gene: TRBV19
abundance: .

CDR3nt: TGTGCCAGCAGCGTTACAGGGATGAGACGCGAAAAACTGTTTTTT
CDR3aa: CASSVTGMRREKLFF
j_gene: TRBJ1-4
d_gene: .
v_gene: TRBV9
abundance: few

CDR3nt: TGTGCCAGCAGTTTATGGAGAGGTCAGCCCCAGCATTTT
CDR3aa: CASSLWRGQPQHF
j_gene: TRBJ1-5
d_gene: .
v_gene: TRBV27
abundance: .

CDR3nt: TGCGCCAGCAGCTCGTTACAGGGCACGGACTCGGGAAACACTGAAGCTTTCTTT
CDR3aa: CASSSLQGTDSGNTEAFF
j_gene: TRBJ1-1
d_gene: .
v_gene: TRBV5-1
abundance: .

CDR3nt: TGTGCCAGCAGTTCCGGGACAGGGCACAATCAGCCCCAGCATTTT
CDR3aa: CASSSGTGHNQPQHF
j_gene: TRBJ1-5
d_gene: TRBD1
v_gene: TRBV28
abundance: .

CDR3nt: TGTGCCAGCAGGAGGGGACTAGCGGAATCCTACGAGCAGTACTTC
CDR3aa: CASRRGLAESYEQYF
j_gene: TRBJ2-7
d_gene: TRBD2
v_gene: TRBV7-8
abundance: .

CDR3nt: TGTGCCAGCTCACCTTTAACTAGCGGGGTCAATGAGCAGTTCTTC
CDR3aa: CASSPLTSGVNEQFF
j_gene: TRBJ2-1
d_gene: TRBD2
v_gene: TRBV18
abundance: .

CDR3nt: TGTGCCAGCAGCTTAGGCACTAGCGGCCACAATGAGCAGTTCTTC
CDR3aa: CASSLGTSGHNEQFF
j_gene: TRBJ2-1
d_gene: TRBD2
v_gene: TRBV7-6
abundance: once

CDR3nt: TGTGCCAGTAGTACAGGACTAGGGGGGGGAGAGACCCAGTACTTC
CDR3aa: CASSTGLGGGETQYF
j_gene: TRBJ2-5
d_gene: .
v_gene: TRBV19
abundance: .

CDR3nt: TGTGCCACCGTACGGGTCCGGAGCTCCTACAATGAGCAGTTCTTC
CDR3aa: CATVRVRSSYNEQFF
j_gene: TRBJ2-1
d_gene: .
v_gene: TRBV6-5
abundance: .

CDR3nt: TGTGCCAGCAGTGTTGCAGGGCTGAACACCGGGGAGCTGTTTTTT
CDR3aa: CASSVAGLNTGELFF
j_gene: TRBJ2-2
d_gene: .
v_gene: TRBV2
abundance: .

CDR3nt: TGTGCCACCAGCAGAGGAGAGACTAGCGAGCAGTACTTC
CDR3aa: CATSRGETSEQYF
j_gene: TRBJ2-7
d_gene: .
v_gene: TRBV15
abundance: .

CDR3nt: TGTGCCAGCAGTTTAGGATTTTGGACAGCGACCTACGAGCAGTACTTC
CDR3aa: CASSLGFWTATYEQYF
j_gene: TRBJ2-7
d_gene: .
v_gene: TRBV28
abundance: few

CDR3nt: TGCGCCAGCAGCGACTACAGGGGGCCCTCCTATAATTCACCCCTCCACTTT
CDR3aa: CASSDYRGPSYNSPLHF
j_gene: TRBJ1-6
d_gene: TRBD1
v_gene: TRBV5-1
abundance: few

CDR3nt: TGTGCCAGCAGCCCTACAGGGTACACCGGGGAGCTGTTTTTT
CDR3aa: CASSPTGYTGELFF
j_gene: TRBJ2-2
d_gene: .
v_gene: TRBV5-6
abundance: .

CDR3nt: TGTGCCAGCAGCGAGCAAGACAGGGTCCCCACCTTTGGCAATGAGCAGTTCTTC
CDR3aa: CASSEQDRVPTFGNEQFF
j_gene: TRBJ2-1
d_gene: TRBD1
v_gene: TRBV7-8
abundance: .

CDR3nt: TGCGCCAGCAGCTCGGGGGGTTCTAGGATAGCGGGGCCGCGAGAGCAGTACTTC
CDR3aa: CASSSGGSRIAGPREQYF
j_gene: TRBJ2-7
d_gene: TRBD2
v_gene: TRBV5-1
abundance: once

CDR3nt: TGTGCCAGCAGCCTATACGGGACAGGGGACACTGAAGCTTTCTTT
CDR3aa: CASSLYGTGDTEAFF
j_gene: TRBJ1-1
d_gene: TRBD1
v_gene: TRBV5-6
abundance: .

CDR3nt: TGTGCCAGCAGCTTAACCCTTAGAGCGAGCAATGAGCAGTTCTTC
CDR3aa: CASSLTLRASNEQFF
j_gene: TRBJ2-1
d_gene: .
v_gene: TRBV11-2
abundance: .

CDR3nt: TGTGCCAGCAGCGCCCCGTCGACAGGCGCGGGGGAGCTGTTTTTT
CDR3aa: CASSAPSTGAGELFF
j_gene: TRBJ2-2
d_gene: .
v_gene: TRBV7-6
abundance: .

CDR3nt: TGTGCCAGCAGTGACAGACTAGGCACCATATATTTT
CDR3aa: CASSDRLGTIYF
j_gene: TRBJ1-3
d_gene: .
v_gene: TRBV6-4
abundance: .

CDR3nt: TGTGCCAGCAGCCAAGAGGGAGTGAACCAGTACTTC
CDR3aa: CASSQEGVNQYF
j_gene: TRBJ2-5
d_gene: .
v_gene: TRBV14
abundance: .

CDR3nt: TGCGCCAGCAGCTTGGACAGTAATTCACCCCTCCACTTT
CDR3aa: CASSLDSNSPLHF
j_gene: TRBJ1-6
d_gene: .
v_gene: TRBV5-1
abundance: once